This T cell receptor beta chain derives from a study of blood T cell repertoires in COVID-19. Participant ages covered about 18 to 89 years across 24 US areas. Categorization into cohorts depended on clinical history that participants reported. Symptom resolution, clearance, or two negative PCRs marked donors in Cohort 3 as recovered. Germline CDR1 GTSNPN, CDR2 SVGIG (reference sequence). The V end lost 3 bases, the J end lost 6 bases, and 8 bases lay between the germline ends. This CDR3 is built from 11 residues. The table came from immunoSEQ multiplex PCR; TCRdb's copy has only in-frame clones and leaves some out. The sample includes about 300,000 clones, approximately 92% of them seen just once.

This rearrangement joins TRBV30 to TRBJ1-2, with D possibly being TRBD1 (5 bases). This TCR derives from a woman aged 25 to 39 who had recovered from COVID-19. What was sequenced was PBMCs or T cells enriched from blood (not recorded which). CDR3 nucleotides: TGTGCCTGGAGCTCAGGGAATGGCTACACCTTC. Translation gives CAWSSGNGYTF.